The rows below give T cell receptor beta chains drawn from one sample of a study of technical replicates of blood from a handful of donors. TCRdb's table, derived via immunoSEQ multiplex PCR, lists solely in-frame clones and lacks some. Counted here are fewer than 70,000 clones, 86% occurring once; the ten biggest clones make up roughly 5.3%. The sequencing input was PBMCs. These receptors were taken from a human donor in good health. Some clones in this sample may be carry-over from other donors' samples. Both conserved end residues are part of each CDR3. Fields, in order: V gene, clone size, D gene, J gene, CDR3 length, CDR3 DNA, CDR3 protein. The D gene is left open where the match is weak. The size entry is marked missing in some rows and otherwise reads once, few, many or a size class.

TRBV2	few	TRBD2	TRBJ2-5	14	TGTGCCAGCAGTGATACTAGCGGGGGCGAGACCCAGTACTTC	CASSDTSGGETQYF
TRBV4-1	-	-	TRBJ1-1	13	TGCGCCAGCAGCCAAAGACCGGGATCGGAAGCTTTCTTT	CASSQRPGSEAFF
TRBV7-9	-	-	TRBJ2-2	14	TGTGCCAGCAGCTTAGATAGTTTCACCGGGGAGCTGTTTTTT	CASSLDSFTGELFF
TRBV25-1	once	TRBD2	TRBJ2-5	16	TGTGCCAGCAGTGAATGGGGACTAGCGGGACAAGAGACCCAGTACTTC	CASSEWGLAGQETQYF
TRBV2	-	TRBD1	TRBJ2-2	16	TGTGCCAGCAGCCGAGGACAGGGAAGAGCTCCCGGGGAGCTGTTTTTT	CASSRGQGRAPGELFF
TRBV14	-	TRBD2	TRBJ2-3	14	TGTGCCAGCAGCCGGGGACTAGCCTCAGATACGCAGTATTTT	CASSRGLASDTQYF
TRBV30	once	TRBD2	TRBJ2-2	15	TGTGCCTGGGCAACGGGACTAGCGGGAGTTAGGGAGCTGTTTTTT	CAWATGLAGVRELFF
TRBV7-2	-	-	TRBJ2-3	16	TGTGCCAGCAGCTTATCTCCAGGACTTGGCACAGATACGCAGTATTTT	CASSLSPGLGTDTQYF
TRBV28	-	-	TRBJ2-5	14	TGTGCCAGCAGTTTACGACTAGTAGGAGAGACCCAGTACTTC	CASSLRLVGETQYF
TRBV10-3	-	-	TRBJ2-1	13	TGTGCCATCAGTGTAAGTGGGAGGAATGAGCAGTTCTTC	CAISVSGRNEQFF
TRBV2	-	-	TRBJ2-7	12	TGTGCCAGCAGCCCGACTTATAGCGAGCAGTACTTC	CASSPTYSEQYF
TRBV29-1	once	TRBD2	TRBJ2-3	16	TGCAGCGTTGAACTAGCGGGGGCCCTCGGGAAAGATACGCAGTATTTT	CSVELAGALGKDTQYF
TRBV15	-	-	TRBJ1-1	16	TGTGCCACCAGCAGAGATGACAGCCTAAGGAACACTGAAGCTTTCTTT	CATSRDDSLRNTEAFF
TRBV18	-	-	TRBJ1-5	15	TGTGCCAGCTCACCACAGGGAGATAGCAATCAGCCCCAGCATTTT	CASSPQGDSNQPQHF
TRBV10-3	once	-	TRBJ2-7	14	TGTGCCATCGGGTTGTCCGGGGAACTCTACGAGCAGTACTTC	CAIGLSGELYEQYF
TRBV19	-	-	TRBJ1-2	12	TGTGCCAGTATTGAGGTTTGCTATGGCTACACCTTC	CASIEVCYGYTF
TRBV30	once	-	TRBJ1-5	14	TGTGCCTGGAGTACAGGGAGAAGCAATCAGCCCCAGCATTTT	CAWSTGRSNQPQHF
TRBV1	-	-	TRBJ1-1	15	TGCACCAGCAGCGCTTCGGGAGGCATGAACACTGAAGCTTTCTTT	CTSSASGGMNTEAFF
TRBV7-2	few	TRBD1	TRBJ1-5	14	TGTGCCAGCAGCTACGACAGGGGGGATCAGCCCCAGCATTTT	CASSYDRGDQPQHF
TRBV7-3	-	TRBD1	TRBJ2-7	14	TGTGCCAGCAGTGGACAGGGAGGTTCCTACGAGCAGTACTTC	CASSGQGGSYEQYF
TRBV5-8	-	TRBD1	TRBJ2-7	14	TGTGCCAGCAGCCTAAGGACAGGGGGCGCGGTGCAGTACTTC	CASSLRTGGAVQYF
TRBV6-5	-	-	TRBJ2-5	15	TGTGCCAGCAGTTACGGGAACGTTTTAGGGAGGACCCAGTACTTC	CASSYGNVLGRTQYF
TRBV7-3	-	TRBD2	TRBJ2-3	15	TGTGCCAGCAGCACCGGACTAGCGGGTTCAGATACGCAGTATTTT	CASSTGLAGSDTQYF
TRBV5-5	-	-	TRBJ1-6	14	TGTGCCAGCAGCTTCAGGCAGGGATATTCACCCCTCCACTTT	CASSFRQGYSPLHF
TRBV11-2	-	TRBD1	TRBJ2-7	16	TGTGCCAGCAGCCCCCGGCAGGGACAGGTCCCGATCGAGCAGTACTTC	CASSPRQGQVPIEQYF
TRBV11-2	-	-	TRBJ2-1	12	TGTGCCAGCAGCGTAGGGGCCCATGAGCAGTTCTTC	CASSVGAHEQFF
TRBV4-3	-	TRBD2	TRBJ2-6	18	TGCGCCAGCAGCCAAGGAGCTAGCGGGGCCTCTGGGGCCAACGTCCTGACTTTC	CASSQGASGASGANVLTF
TRBV7-3	-	-	TRBJ1-2	12	TGTGCCAGCAGCCAAGGGGGAAGAGGCTACACCTTC	CASSQGGRGYTF
TRBV30	-	-	TRBJ1-5	12	TGTGCCTCCTCGACACGGGGTCAGCCCCAGCATTTT	CASSTRGQPQHF
TRBV7-3	-	TRBD2	TRBJ2-5	16	TGTGCCAGCAGCCCGCGGCCTAGCGGGGGGCAAGAGACCCAGTACTTC	CASSPRPSGGQETQYF
TRBV9	few	-	TRBJ2-2	16	TGTGCCAGCAGCGACTCTCGGGGAGGTGACACCGGGGAGCTGTTTTTT	CASSDSRGGDTGELFF
TRBV4-2	-	-	TRBJ1-2	15	TGTGCCAGCAGCCAAGAAGCCAGGGATAACTATGGCTACACCTTC	CASSQEARDNYGYTF
TRBV7-6	-	TRBD1	TRBJ2-7	14	TGTGCCAGCTCTAAAGGACAGGGCTCCTACGAGCAGTACTTC	CASSKGQGSYEQYF
TRBV4-3	-	-	TRBJ1-1	14	TGCGCCAGCAGCCAAGATGGGAGGGCCTCGGAAGCTTTCTTT	CASSQDGRASEAFF
TRBV6-1	many	-	TRBJ1-3	14	TGTGCCAGCAGTGAGAGGACTGCGACAAACACCATATATTTT	CASSERTATNTIYF
TRBV29-1	-	-	TRBJ1-1	12	TGCAGCGCCACGTCAGGGTACACTGAAGCTTTCTTT	CSATSGYTEAFF
TRBV9	-	TRBD1	TRBJ1-2	15	TGTGCCAGCAGCTCCCGGGACAGGGCTTTAAATGGCTACACCTTC	CASSSRDRALNGYTF
TRBV29-1	-	-	TRBJ2-2	13	TGCAGCGTTGCTCGGACAGCTAACGGGGAGCTGTTTTTT	CSVARTANGELFF
TRBV28	once	-	TRBJ1-5	15	TGTGCCAGCAGTCGCCCCAGGGGCGCTTCCCAGCCCCAGCATTTT	CASSRPRGASQPQHF
TRBV7-2	-	TRBD2	TRBJ2-1	14	TGTGCCAGCAGCCCGCGGGGACTAGCGGGAGAGCAGTTCTTC	CASSPRGLAGEQFF
TRBV7-3	-	TRBD2	TRBJ2-3	19	TGTGCCAGCAGCTTAAAACGCGAGCTAGCGGGACTTACCACAGATACGCAGTATTTT	CASSLKRELAGLTTDTQYF
TRBV6-4	once	TRBD2	TRBJ2-1	17	TGTGCCAGCAGTGATACCGGGGGGGCGAGCTCCTACAATGAGCAGTTCTTC	CASSDTGGASSYNEQFF
TRBV18	-	TRBD1	TRBJ1-1	16	TGTGCCAGCTCACAGTCGAGGACAGGCTTGAACACTGAAGCTTTCTTT	CASSQSRTGLNTEAFF
TRBV5-8	-	TRBD1	TRBJ1-2	15	TGTGCCAGCAGCTATCTACAGGGGCCAGACTATGGCTACACCTTC	CASSYLQGPDYGYTF
TRBV7-3	-	-	TRBJ2-1	16	TGTGCCAGCAGCCCCCAGGGGGGACTAGTCTACAATGAGCAGTTCTTC	CASSPQGGLVYNEQFF
TRBV6-1	-	-	TRBJ1-6	17	TGTGCCAGCAGTGAAGAAAGGGGTAGCTCCTATAATTCACCCCTCCACTTT	CASSEERGSSYNSPLHF
TRBV7-9	-	TRBD1	TRBJ2-7	15	TGTGCCAGCAGCTTAGGACAGGGGCTCCTCTACGAGCAGTACTTC	CASSLGQGLLYEQYF
TRBV5-6	-	-	TRBJ2-7	12	TGTGCCAGCAGCTTGTCAGGGGCCGAGCAGTACTTC	CASSLSGAEQYF
TRBV4-2	once	-	TRBJ2-5	13	TGTGCCAGCAGCCAAGACGATCAGCGGCAGAAGAACTTC	CASSQDDQRQKNF
TRBV5-6	-	-	TRBJ1-1	15	TGTGCCAGCAGCTTACCAGGGTTAAGGAACACTGAAGCTTTCTTT	CASSLPGLRNTEAFF
TRBV19	-	TRBD1	TRBJ1-1	15	TGTGCCAGTAGTGCTAGACAGGGCCTGAACACTGAAGCTTTCTTT	CASSARQGLNTEAFF
TRBV7-3	-	TRBD2	TRBJ2-3	15	TGTGCCAGCAGCCCACTTGCGGGGGGTACAGATACGCAGTATTTT	CASSPLAGGTDTQYF
TRBV23-1	-	-	TRBJ1-5	12	TGCGCGGGACAATTGGGAAGTCAGCCCCAGCATTTT	CAGQLGSQPQHF
TRBV5-1	-	-	TRBJ2-2	13	TGCGCCAGCAGAACGGACAGTTCCGGGGAGCTGTTTTTT	CASRTDSSGELFF
TRBV30	-	-	TRBJ2-5	12	TGTGCCTGGAGTGTATCTAGGGAGACCCAGTACTTC	CAWSVSRETQYF
TRBV15	-	-	TRBJ1-4	16	TGTGCCACCAGCCAAGAAGTTGGGGGCCTAAATGAAAAACTGTTTTTT	CATSQEVGGLNEKLFF
TRBV19	-	TRBD1	TRBJ1-1	18	TGTGCCAGTACCTACTCCGGGACAGGGGCCCCGGGGGGCACTGAAGCTTTCTTT	CASTYSGTGAPGGTEAFF
TRBV5-1	once	TRBD1	TRBJ2-7	14	TGCGCCAGCAGCAACCAGGTAGGGGGCCACGAGCAGTACTTC	CASSNQVGGHEQYF
TRBV16	-	-	TRBJ1-4	15	TGTGCCAGCAGCCCCGCGGGGGGCTACAATGAAAAACTGTTTTTT	CASSPAGGYNEKLFF
TRBV4-1	once	TRBD2	TRBJ2-3	15	TGCGCCAGCAGCCAATTTAGCGGGAGTGTAGATACGCAGTATTTT	CASSQFSGSVDTQYF